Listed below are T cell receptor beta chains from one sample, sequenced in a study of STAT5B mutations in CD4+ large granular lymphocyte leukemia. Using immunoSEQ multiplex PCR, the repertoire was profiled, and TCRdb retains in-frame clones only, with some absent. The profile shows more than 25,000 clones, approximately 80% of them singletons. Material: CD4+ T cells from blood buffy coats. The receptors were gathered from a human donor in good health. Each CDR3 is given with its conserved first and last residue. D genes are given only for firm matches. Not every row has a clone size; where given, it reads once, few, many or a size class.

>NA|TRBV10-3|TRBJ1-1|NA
TGTGCCATCAGTGTAGACTTGTTCGGACGGACCGCTGAAGCTTTCTTT
CAISVDLFGRTAEAFF
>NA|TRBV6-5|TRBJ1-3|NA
TGTGCCAGCAGTTACGACCAGGGATCTGGAAACACCATATATTTT
CASSYDQGSGNTIYF
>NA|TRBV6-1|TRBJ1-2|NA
TGTGCCAGCAGTGAAACCCAGCATGGCTACACCTTC
CASSETQHGYTF
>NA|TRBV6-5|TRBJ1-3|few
TGTGCCAGCAGTTACTCGGGGAAAAGTGGAAACACCATATATTTT
CASSYSGKSGNTIYF
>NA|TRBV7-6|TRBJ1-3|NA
TGTGCCAGCATCCAAGGGGTCAGGGACTCTGGAAACACCATATATTTT
CASIQGVRDSGNTIYF
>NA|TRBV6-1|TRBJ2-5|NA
TGTGCCAGCAGTGAAGTGAGGGGAGAGACCCAGTACTTC
CASSEVRGETQYF
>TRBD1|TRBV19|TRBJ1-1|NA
TGTGCCAGTAGTCCCCTCCTAGGAACAGGGGACACTGAAGCTTTCTTT
CASSPLLGTGDTEAFF
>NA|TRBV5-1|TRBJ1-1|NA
TGCGCCAGCAGCTTGGGTCAGAGAATGAACACTGAAGCTTTCTTT
CASSLGQRMNTEAFF
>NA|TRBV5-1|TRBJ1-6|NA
TGCGCCAGCAGCTTAGGGGAAGATAATTCACCCCTCCACTTT
CASSLGEDNSPLHF
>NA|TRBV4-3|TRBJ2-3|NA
TGCGCCAGCAGCCACTCCATCTGGGACTCCCGGGGTTTATGGACAGATACGCAGTATTTT
CASSHSIWDSRGLWTDTQYF
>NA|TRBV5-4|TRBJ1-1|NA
TGTGCCAGCACCCGTGGGGGGGGTGGCTTGACTGAAGCTTTCTTT
CASTRGGGGLTEAFF
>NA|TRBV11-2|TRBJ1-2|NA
TGTGCCAGCAGCTCTTTCCGGGGAGGGAACTCCCTCGGGGGCTACACCTTC
CASSSFRGGNSLGGYTF
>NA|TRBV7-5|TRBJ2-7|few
TGTGCCAGAAGCCGGACTAGCGGGGGGCGAACCTACGAGCAGTACTTC
CARSRTSGGRTYEQYF
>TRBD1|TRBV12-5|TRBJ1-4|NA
TGTGCTAGTGGTTTGACAGGGGGCTTTGAAAAACTGTTTTTT
CASGLTGGFEKLFF
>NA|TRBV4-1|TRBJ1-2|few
TGCGCCAGCAGCCAAGATCAACTCTATGGCTACACCTTC
CASSQDQLYGYTF
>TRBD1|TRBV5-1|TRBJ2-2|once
TGCGCCAGCAGCTGGACCGGGACAGGAAGCACCGGGGAGCTGTTTTTT
CASSWTGTGSTGELFF
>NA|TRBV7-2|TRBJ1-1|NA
TGTGCCAGCAGCTTACATGGGGGAAGGGCTTTCTTT
CASSLHGGRAFF
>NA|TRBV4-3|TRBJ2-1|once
TGCGCCAGCAGCCAACACGGGGGAAGCGCACGAGGTGAGCAGTTCTTC
CASSQHGGSARGEQFF
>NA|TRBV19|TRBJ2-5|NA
TGTGCCAGTAGTATCAGGCAGCAAGAGACCCAGTACTTC
CASSIRQQETQYF
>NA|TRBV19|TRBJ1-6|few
TGTGCCAGTAGTAGCCGCGGAGGCTCCTATAATTCACCCCTCCACTTT
CASSSRGGSYNSPLHF
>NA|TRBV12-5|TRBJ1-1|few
TGTGCTAGTGGTTTGGTCACTGAAGCTTTCTTT
CASGLVTEAFF
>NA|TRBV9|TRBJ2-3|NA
TGTGCCAGCAGCGCGGCCATGGTGGGGGCCCCAGATACGCAGTATTTT
CASSAAMVGAPDTQYF
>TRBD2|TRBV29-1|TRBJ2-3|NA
TGCAGCGTTGGCCCGGGGGGTCTGGATACGCAGTATTTT
CSVGPGGLDTQYF
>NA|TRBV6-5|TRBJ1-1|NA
TGTGCCAGCAGTGCGAGGGGCACTGAAGCTTTCTTT
CASSARGTEAFF
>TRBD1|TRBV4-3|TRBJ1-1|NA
TGCGCCAGCAGCCACGTAACGGACAGGGGGGCGAACACTGAAGCTTTCTTT
CASSHVTDRGANTEAFF
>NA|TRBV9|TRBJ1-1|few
TGTGCCAGCAGCGTAGCTCCGAACACTGAAGCTTTCTTT
CASSVAPNTEAFF
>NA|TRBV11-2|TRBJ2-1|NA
TGTGCCAGCAGCTCACTCAATGAGCAGTTCTTC
CASSSLNEQFF
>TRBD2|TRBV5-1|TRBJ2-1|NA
TGCGCCAGCAGCTTGGTTTCCTCTCTAGCGGGGGGCTACAATGAGCAGTTCTTC
CASSLVSSLAGGYNEQFF
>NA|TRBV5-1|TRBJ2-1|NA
TGCGCCAGCAGCTTGTCGTCCGACAACAATGAGCAGTTCTTC
CASSLSSDNNEQFF
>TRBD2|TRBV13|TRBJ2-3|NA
TGTGCCAGCAGCTTAGCCCTAGCGGGGCTCACAGATACGCAGTATTTT
CASSLALAGLTDTQYF
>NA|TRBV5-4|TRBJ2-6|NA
TGTGCCAGCAGCTTGGGGTTCCTATCTGGGGCCAACGTCCTGACTTTC
CASSLGFLSGANVLTF
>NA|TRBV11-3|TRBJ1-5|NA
TGTGCCAGCAGCCCAGATGGGAATCAGCCCCAGCATTTT
CASSPDGNQPQHF